Here is one T cell receptor beta chain with its context. TCRdb's copy holds only in-frame clones and misses some; the assay was immunoSEQ multiplex PCR. The sample records about 120,000 clones, around 90% being singletons. This entry comes from a study of blood T cell repertoires in COVID-19. It was during active infection that Seattle patients were enrolled and then longitudinally followed. After removal of 6 bases from V and 5 bases from J, the junction contained 19 bases not matched to a gene. The CDR3 length is 17 residues. Germline CDR1 and CDR2: SGHDT and YYEEEE. The sequence was collected from a woman aged 60 to 75 with COVID-19, enrolled during active disease. V and J are TRBV5-6 and TRBJ2-7; 8 nucleotides align to TRBD2. Sequenced material: peripheral blood. This chain's CDR3 is CASMDWLAGPQNHEQYF. CDR3 sequence (DNA): TGTGCCAGCATGGATTGGCTAGCGGGCCCACAGAACCACGAGCAGTACTTC.